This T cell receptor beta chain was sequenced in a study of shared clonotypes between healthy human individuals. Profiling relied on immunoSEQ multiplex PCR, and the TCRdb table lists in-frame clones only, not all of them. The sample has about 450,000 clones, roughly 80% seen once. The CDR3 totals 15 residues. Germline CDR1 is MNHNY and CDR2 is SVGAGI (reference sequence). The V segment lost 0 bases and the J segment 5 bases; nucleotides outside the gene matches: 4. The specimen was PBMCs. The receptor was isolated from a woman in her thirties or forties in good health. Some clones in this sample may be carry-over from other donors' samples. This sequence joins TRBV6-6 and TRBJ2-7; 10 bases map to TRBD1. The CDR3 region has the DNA TGTGCCAGCAGTTACTCGTGGGACAGGGGTAACGAGCAGTACTTC. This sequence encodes CASSYSWDRGNEQYF.